This T cell receptor beta chain was retrieved from a study of T-cell reconstitution after alpha-beta-depleted transplantation in children. This clonotype was seen at least ten times. Its antigen is undetermined. Unique molecular identifiers were incorporated during preparation of the TCRbeta library. MiXCR was run by TCRdb on the PCR reads, yielding one entry per CDR3 protein. Among approximately 490,000 distinct CDR3 sequences listed, more than 9% were seen once. Whole-study findings and limits: Most T-cell counts and diversity one year after the transplant came from T cells that were newly produced. Certain patients had high TCRbeta diversity at day 60, and it came from recipient T cells and thymic progenitors that survived. Reported findings indicate that, about two months after transplant, alpha-beta T cells came from several hundred expanded clones, which were derived from non-depleted graft cells.

The V gene's germline CDR1 is SQVTM and CDR2 ANQGSEA. CDR3 length equals 12 residues. Trimming at V came to 8 bases and at J to 5 bases, leaving 8 bases not matched to a gene. The sequences come from PBMCs, collected before TCRalphabeta/CD19-depleted stem cell transplant. The chain joins TRBV29-1 to TRBJ2-7; the match to TRBD1 covers 8 bases. The TCR sequence derives from a child aged 2-15 years with inherited bone marrow failure, due to receive a stem cell transplant. The CDR3 loop is CSKNPDRDEQYF. The DNA for the CDR3 is TGCAGCAAGAATCCGGACAGGGACGAGCAGTACTTC.